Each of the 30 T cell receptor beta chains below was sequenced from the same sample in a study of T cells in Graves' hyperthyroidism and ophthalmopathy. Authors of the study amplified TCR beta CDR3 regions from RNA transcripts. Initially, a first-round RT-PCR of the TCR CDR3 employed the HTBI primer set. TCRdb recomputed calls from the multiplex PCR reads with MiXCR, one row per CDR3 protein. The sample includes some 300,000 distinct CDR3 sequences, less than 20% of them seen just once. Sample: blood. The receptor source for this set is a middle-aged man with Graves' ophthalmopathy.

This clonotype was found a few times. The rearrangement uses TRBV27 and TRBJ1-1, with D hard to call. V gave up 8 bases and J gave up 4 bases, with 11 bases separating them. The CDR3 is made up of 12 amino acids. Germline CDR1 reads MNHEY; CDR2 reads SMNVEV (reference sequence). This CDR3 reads CASSRIGTEAFF. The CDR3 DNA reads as TGTGCCAGCTCGAGGATAGGCACTGAAGCTTTCTTT.

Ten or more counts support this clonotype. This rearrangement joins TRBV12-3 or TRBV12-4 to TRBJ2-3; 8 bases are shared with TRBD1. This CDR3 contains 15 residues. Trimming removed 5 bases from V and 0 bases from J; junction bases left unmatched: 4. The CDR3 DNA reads TGTGCCAGCAGTACAGGGGGGTTTAGCACAGATACGCAGTATTTT. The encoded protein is CASSTGGFSTDTQYF.

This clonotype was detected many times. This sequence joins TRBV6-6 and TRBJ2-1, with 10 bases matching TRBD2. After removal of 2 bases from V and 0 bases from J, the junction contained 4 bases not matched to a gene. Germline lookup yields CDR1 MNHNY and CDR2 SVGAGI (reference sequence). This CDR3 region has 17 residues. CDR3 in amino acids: CASSYRPSGSSYNEQFF. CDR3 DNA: TGTGCCAGCAGTTACCGCCCTAGCGGGAGCTCCTACAATGAGCAGTTCTTC.

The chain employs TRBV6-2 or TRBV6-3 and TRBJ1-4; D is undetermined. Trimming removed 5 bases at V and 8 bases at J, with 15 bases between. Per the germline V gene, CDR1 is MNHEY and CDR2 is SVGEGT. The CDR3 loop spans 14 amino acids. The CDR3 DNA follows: TGTGCCAGCAGTGGTGGACCGCCGCAGGAAAAACTGTTTTTT. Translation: CASSGGPPQEKLFF.

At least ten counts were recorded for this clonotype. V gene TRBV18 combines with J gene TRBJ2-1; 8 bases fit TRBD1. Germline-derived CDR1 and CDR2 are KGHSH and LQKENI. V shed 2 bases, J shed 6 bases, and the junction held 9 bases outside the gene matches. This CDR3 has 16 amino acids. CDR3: CASSPVVLQGGNEQFF. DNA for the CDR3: TGTGCCAGCTCACCAGTTGTTTTACAGGGGGGCAATGAGCAGTTCTTC.

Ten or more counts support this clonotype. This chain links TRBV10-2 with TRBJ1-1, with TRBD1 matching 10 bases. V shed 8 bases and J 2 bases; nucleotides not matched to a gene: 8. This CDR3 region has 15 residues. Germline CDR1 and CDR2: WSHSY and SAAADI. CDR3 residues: CASSTRTGGNTEAFF. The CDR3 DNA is TGCGCCAGCTCGACGCGGACAGGGGGAAACACTGAAGCTTTCTTT.

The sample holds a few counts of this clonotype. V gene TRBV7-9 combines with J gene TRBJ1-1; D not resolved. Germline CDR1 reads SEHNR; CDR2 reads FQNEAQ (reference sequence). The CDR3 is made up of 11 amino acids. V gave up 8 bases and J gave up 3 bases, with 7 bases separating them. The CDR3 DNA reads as TGTGCCAGCGGGGTACACACTGAAGCTTTCTTT. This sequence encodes CASGVHTEAFF.

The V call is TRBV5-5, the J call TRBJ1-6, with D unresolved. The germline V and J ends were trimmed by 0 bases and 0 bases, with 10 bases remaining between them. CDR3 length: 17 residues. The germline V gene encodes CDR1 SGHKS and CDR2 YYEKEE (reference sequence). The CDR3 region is CASSLEVLSSYNSPLHF. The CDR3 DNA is TGTGCCAGCAGCTTGGAGGTGCTAAGCTCCTATAATTCACCCCTCCACTTT.

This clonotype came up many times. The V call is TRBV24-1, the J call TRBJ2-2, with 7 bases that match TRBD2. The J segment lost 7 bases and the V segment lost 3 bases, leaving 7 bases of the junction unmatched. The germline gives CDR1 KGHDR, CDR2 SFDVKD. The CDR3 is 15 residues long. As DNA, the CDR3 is TGTGCCACCAGTGATCCCAGACTAGCCCTCGGGGAGCTGTTTTTT. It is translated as CATSDPRLALGELFF.

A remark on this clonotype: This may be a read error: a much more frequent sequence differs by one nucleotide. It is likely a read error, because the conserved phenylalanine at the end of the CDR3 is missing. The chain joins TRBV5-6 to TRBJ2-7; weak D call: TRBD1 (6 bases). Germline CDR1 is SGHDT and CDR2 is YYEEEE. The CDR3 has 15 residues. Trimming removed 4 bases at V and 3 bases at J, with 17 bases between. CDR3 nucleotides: TGTGCCAGCAGCAGAACAGGGCATGGCCTCTACGAGCAGTACCTC. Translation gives CASSRTGHGLYEQYL.

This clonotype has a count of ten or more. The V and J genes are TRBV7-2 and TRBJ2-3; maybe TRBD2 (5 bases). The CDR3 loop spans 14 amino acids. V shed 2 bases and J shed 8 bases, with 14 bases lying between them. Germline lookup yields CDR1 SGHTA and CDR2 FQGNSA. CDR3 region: CASSLRRVPPTQYF. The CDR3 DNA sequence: TGTGCCAGCAGCTTAAGGCGGGTCCCACCTACGCAGTATTTT.

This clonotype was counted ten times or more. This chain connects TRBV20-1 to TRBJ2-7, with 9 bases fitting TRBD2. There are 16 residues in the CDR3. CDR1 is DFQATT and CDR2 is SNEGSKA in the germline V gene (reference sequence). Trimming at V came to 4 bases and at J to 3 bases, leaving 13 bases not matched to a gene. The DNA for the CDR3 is TGCAGTGCTAAGTTTCTACGGCGGGAGGGCCTCTACGAGCAGTACTTC. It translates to CSAKFLRREGLYEQYF.

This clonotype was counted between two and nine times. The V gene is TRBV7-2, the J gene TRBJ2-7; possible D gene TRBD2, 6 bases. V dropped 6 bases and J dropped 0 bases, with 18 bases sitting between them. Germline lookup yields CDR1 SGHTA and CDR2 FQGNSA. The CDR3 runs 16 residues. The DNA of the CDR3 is TGTGCCAGCAGTTCCGACGTTGAGGGAGGCTCCTACGAGCAGTACTTC. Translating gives CASSSDVEGGSYEQYF.

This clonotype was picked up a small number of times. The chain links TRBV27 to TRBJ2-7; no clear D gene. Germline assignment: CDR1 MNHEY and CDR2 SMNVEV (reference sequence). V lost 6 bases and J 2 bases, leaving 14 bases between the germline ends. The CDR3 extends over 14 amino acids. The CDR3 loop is CASRDVLLAYEQYF. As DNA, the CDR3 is TGTGCCAGCAGGGACGTTCTGTTAGCCTACGAGCAGTACTTC.

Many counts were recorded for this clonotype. CDR3 sequence reads: CASSLDGQNNQPQHF. Here the CDR3 DNA reads TGCGCCAGCAGCTTGGATGGACAAAACAATCAGCCCCAGCATTTT. The V call is TRBV5-1, the J call TRBJ1-5; a possible D gene is TRBD1 (5 bases). Germline V gene lookup returns CDR1 SGHRS and CDR2 YFSETQ. The germline V and J ends were trimmed by 0 bases and 3 bases, with 10 bases remaining between them. This CDR3 comprises 15 residues.

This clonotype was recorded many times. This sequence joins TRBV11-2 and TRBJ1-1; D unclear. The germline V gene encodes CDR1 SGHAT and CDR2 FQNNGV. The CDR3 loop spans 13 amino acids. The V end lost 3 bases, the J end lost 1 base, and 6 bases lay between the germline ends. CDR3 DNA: TGTGCCAGCAGCTTGTCCCAGAACACTGAAGCTTTCTTT. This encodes CASSLSQNTEAFF.

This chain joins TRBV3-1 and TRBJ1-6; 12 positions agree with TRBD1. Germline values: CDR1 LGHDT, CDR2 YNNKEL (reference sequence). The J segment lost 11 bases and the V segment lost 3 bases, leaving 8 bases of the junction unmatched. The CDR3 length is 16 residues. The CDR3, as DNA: TGTGCCAGCAGCCAGGGGACAGGGGGCTCAACGACACCCCTCCACTTT. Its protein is CASSQGTGGSTTPLHF.

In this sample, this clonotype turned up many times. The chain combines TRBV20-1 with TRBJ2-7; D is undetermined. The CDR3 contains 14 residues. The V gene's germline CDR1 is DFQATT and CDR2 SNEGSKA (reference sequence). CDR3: CSPIAGQLSYEQYF. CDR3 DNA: TGCAGCCCGATCGCCGGTCAGCTATCCTACGAGCAGTACTTC.

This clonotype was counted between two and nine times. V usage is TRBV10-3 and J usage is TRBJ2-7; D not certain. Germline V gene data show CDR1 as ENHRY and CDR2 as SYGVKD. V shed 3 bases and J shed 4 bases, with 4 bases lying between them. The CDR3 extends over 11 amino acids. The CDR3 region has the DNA TGTGCCATCAGTGACCATTACGAGCAGTACTTC. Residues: CAISDHYEQYF.

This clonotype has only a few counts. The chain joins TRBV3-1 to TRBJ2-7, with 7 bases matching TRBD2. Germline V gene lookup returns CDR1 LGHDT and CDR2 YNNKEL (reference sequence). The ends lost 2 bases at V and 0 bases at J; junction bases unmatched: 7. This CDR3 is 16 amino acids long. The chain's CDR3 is CASSQTPPSGSYEQYF. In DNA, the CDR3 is TGTGCCAGCAGCCAAACCCCACCTAGCGGCTCCTACGAGCAGTACTTC.

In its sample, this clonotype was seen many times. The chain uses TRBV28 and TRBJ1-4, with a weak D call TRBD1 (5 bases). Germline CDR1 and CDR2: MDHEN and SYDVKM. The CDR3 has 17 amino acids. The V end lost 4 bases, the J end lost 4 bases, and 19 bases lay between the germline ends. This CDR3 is CASSSFVRGSLNEKLFF. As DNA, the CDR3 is TGTGCCAGCAGTTCCTTTGTACGGGGGTCTCTTAATGAAAAACTGTTTTTT. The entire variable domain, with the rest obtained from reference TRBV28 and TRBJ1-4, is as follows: DVKVTQSSRYLVKRTGEKVFLECVQDMDHENMFWYRQDPGLGLRLIYFSYDVKMKEKGDIPEGYSVSREKKERFSLILESASTNQTSMYLCASSSFVRGSLNEKLFFGSGTQLSVL.

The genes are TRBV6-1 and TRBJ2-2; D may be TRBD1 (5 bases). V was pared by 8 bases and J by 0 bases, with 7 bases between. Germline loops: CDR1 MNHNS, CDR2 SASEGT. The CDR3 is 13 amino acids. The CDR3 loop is CASRTPNTGELFF. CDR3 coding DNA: TGTGCCAGCCGGACACCGAACACCGGGGAGCTGTTTTTT.

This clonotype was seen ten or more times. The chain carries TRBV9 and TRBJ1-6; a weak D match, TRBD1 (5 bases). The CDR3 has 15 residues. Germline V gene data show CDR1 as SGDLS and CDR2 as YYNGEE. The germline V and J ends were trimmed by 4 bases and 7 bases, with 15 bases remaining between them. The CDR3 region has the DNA TGTGCCAGCAGCCTGGGACCTAGGGAGAATTCACCCCTCCACTTT. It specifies CASSLGPRENSPLHF.

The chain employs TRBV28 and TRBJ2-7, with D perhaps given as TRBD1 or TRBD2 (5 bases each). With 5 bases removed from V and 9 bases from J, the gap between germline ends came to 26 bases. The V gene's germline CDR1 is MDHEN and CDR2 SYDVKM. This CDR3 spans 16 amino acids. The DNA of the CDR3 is TGTGCCAGCAGTCCCGACAGCGACGGACTCTTTTTAGTGCAGTACTTC. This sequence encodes CASSPDSDGLFLVQYF.

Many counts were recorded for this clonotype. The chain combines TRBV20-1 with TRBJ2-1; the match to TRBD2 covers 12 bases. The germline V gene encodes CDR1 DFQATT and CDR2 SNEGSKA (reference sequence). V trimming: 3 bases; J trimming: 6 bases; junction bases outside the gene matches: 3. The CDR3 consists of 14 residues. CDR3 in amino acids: CSASRLAGANEQFF. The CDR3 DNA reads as TGCAGTGCTAGTAGACTAGCGGGGGCCAATGAGCAGTTCTTC.

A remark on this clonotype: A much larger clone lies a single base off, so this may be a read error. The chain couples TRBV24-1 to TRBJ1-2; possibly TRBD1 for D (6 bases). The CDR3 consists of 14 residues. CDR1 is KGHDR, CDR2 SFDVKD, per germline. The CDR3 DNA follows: TGTGCCACCAGTGACCTCGTTTTCGAGGGGGGCTGCACCTTC. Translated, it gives CATSDLVFEGGCTF.

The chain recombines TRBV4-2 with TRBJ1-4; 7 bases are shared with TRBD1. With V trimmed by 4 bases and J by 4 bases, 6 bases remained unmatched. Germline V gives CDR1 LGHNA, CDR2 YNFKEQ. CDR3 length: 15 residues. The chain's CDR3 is CASSRGDRDNEKLFF. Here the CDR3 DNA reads TGTGCCAGCAGCCGAGGGGACAGAGATAATGAAAAACTGTTTTTT.

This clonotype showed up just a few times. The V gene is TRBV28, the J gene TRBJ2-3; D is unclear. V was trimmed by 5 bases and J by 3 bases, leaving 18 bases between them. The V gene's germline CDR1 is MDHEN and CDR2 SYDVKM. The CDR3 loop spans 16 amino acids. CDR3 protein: CASSPPQRIGTDTQYF. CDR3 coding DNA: TGTGCCAGCAGTCCCCCACAAAGGATTGGGACAGATACGCAGTATTTT.

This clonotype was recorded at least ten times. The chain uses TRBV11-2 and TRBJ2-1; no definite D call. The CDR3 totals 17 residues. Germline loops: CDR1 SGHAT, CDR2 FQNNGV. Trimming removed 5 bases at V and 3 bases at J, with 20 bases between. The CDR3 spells CASSKGAVTQYYNEQFF. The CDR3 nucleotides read TGTGCCAGCAGCAAAGGAGCAGTGACTCAATACTACAATGAGCAGTTCTTC.

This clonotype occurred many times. The CDR3 here is CASSLRDQPQHF. In nucleotides, the CDR3 is TGTGCCAGCAGTTTAAGGGATCAGCCCCAGCATTTT. This rearrangement joins TRBV12-3 or TRBV12-4 to TRBJ1-5; D call uncertain. V lost 2 bases to trimming and J lost 5 bases, with 4 bases between them. The length of the CDR3 is 12 residues.